This T cell receptor (beta chain) was profiled in a study of CD8 T cells in ankylosing spondylitis (TCRdb year 2017). Turning to the overall study: The study set out to find disease-linked TCR variants by profiling T cell receptor beta repertoires in ankylosing spondylitis patients and healthy donors. The full study cohort was made up of about 24 ankylosing spondylitis patients and roughly 100 healthy donors. Peripheral blood was sampled, and synovial fluid was also collected from ankylosing spondylitis patients.

There are many counts of this clonotype. Its antigen is not yet known. Within one base of it there is no much larger clone, and no base qualities were kept. V is cut by 2 bases and J by 0 bases, and the space between the germline ends is 7 bases. The CDR3 numbers 13 residues from cysteine through phenylalanine. Only the CDR3 DNA is retained, 39 bases long and in frame from the first base. CDR1 GTSNPN and CDR2 SVGIG are derived from the germline V gene (reference sequence). Sequencing used an Illumina HiSeq 2500. Quantitative 5'-RACE with molecular barcodes was used to prepare TCR beta libraries. For the original study's pipeline: A new computational method, built on a probabilistic model of VDJ rearrangement, was used to identify disease-linked TCR variants. The raw public data were reprocessed by TCRdb itself: fastp quality trimming at Q25, MiXCR clonotype calling, in-frame beta chains only. Under each unique CDR3 protein, matching rows form one entry showing the most common genes and DNA. The V and J calls, along with clone size, are taken from TCRdb and not from the paper's own processing. This sample holds roughly 130,000 distinct CDR3 sequences; roughly 13% were observed only once. The biggest ten clones account for approximately 3% of the sample.

The study at large found these results: In peripheral blood, the disease-linked clones were found at relatively low frequencies and had a CD8+ phenotype. Blood from ankylosing spondylitis patients appeared to be characterized by a TCR beta motif composed of eight highly homologous amino acid variants. According to the report, matched synovial fluid samples from ankylosing spondylitis patients were significantly enriched for the disease-linked clones. Some of the motif variants had been reported before in the synovial fluid and blood of reactive arthritis patients, a finding that suggests common disease-initiation mechanisms.

Sequencing was performed on blood, either unsorted or a sorted T cell fraction (not recorded which). This clonotype originated in a female donor with ankylosing spondylitis or in good health (not recorded which). This chain joins TRBV30 to TRBJ1-1; the D gene identity is not certain. CDR3 loop: CAWSRSMNTEAFF. The nucleotides read TGTGCCTGGAGTAGGTCGATGAACACTGAAGCTTTCTTT. The CDR3 plus the reference TRBV30 and TRBJ1-1 genes for the other parts give the full variable domain: SQTIHQWPATLVQPVGSPLSLECTVEGTSNPNLYWYRQAAGRGLQLLFYSVGIGQISSEVPQNLSASRPQDRQFILSSKKLLLSDSGFYLCAWSRSMNTEAFFGQGTRLTVV.